A single sample is the source of the 15 T cell receptor beta chains below, sequenced in a study of radiation and T cells in renal cell carcinoma. Sequenced by immunoSEQ multiplex PCR; TCRdb stores in-frame clones only, minus some. The sample shows under 100,000 clones, about 79% of them seen only once. Time point noted: blood 4 weeks post-SBRT, at nephrectomy. Treatment here: 15 Gy SBRT to primary tumor, nephrectomy 4 weeks later. This material consisted of blood, taken from a patient whose treatment included radiotherapy and nephrectomy. The receptors here all came from a man aged 55 to 70 with renal cell carcinoma.

This rearrangement joins TRBV5-1 to TRBJ2-3, with D maybe TRBD2 (6 bases). V was shortened by 4 bases and J by 0 bases, with 15 bases between the two germline ends. The CDR3 has 16 amino acids. Per the germline V gene, CDR1 is SGHRS and CDR2 is YFSETQ. The CDR3 DNA sequence: TGCGCCAGCAGCCACATGGGAGGAACTAGCACAGATACGCAGTATTTT. Protein product: CASSHMGGTSTDTQYF.

The CDR3 loop reads CASSPGLAGVSSYNEQFF. CDR3 in DNA: TGTGCCAGCTCACCGGGACTAGCGGGAGTGAGCTCCTACAATGAGCAGTTCTTC. V and J are TRBV18 and TRBJ2-1; 14 bases agree with TRBD2. CDR1 is KGHSH and CDR2 is LQKENI in the germline V gene. V lost 3 bases, J lost 0 bases, and 4 bases stayed unmatched. The CDR3 length is 18 residues. Using reference TRBV18 and TRBJ2-1 for the parts outside the CDR3, the full variable domain is NAGVMQNPRHLVRRRGQEARLRCSPMKGHSHVYWYRQLPEEGLKFMVYLQKENIIDESGMPKERFSAEFPKEGPSILRIQQVVRGDSAAYFCASSPGLAGVSSYNEQFFGPGTRLTVL.

The table lists this clone with a count of one. V and J are TRBV9 and TRBJ2-7, with D hard to call. The V gene lost 0 bases and the J gene lost 2 bases, with 12 bases spanning the gap. The CDR3 sequence is 15 residues long. CDR1 and CDR2 (germline): SGDLS, YYNGEE. The CDR3 DNA reads TGTGCCAGCAGCGTAGCTTTTGGCAGCGCCTACGAGCAGTACTTC. Residues: CASSVAFGSAYEQYF.

The CDR3 is CASSERVGSAGTQYF. The CDR3 region has the DNA TGTGCCAGCAGTGAACGGGTCGGCTCTGCGGGTACGCAGTATTTT. The chain employs TRBV2 and TRBJ2-3, with D maybe TRBD2 (5 bases). The CDR3 runs 15 residues. Trimming pared 2 bases from V and 8 bases from J, leaving 17 bases between. Germline V lookup: CDR1 SNHLY, CDR2 FYNNEI.

The chain carries TRBV19 and TRBJ2-7, with a possible D match to TRBD1 (6 bases). The CDR3 covers 15 residues. CDR1 and CDR2 from the germline V gene are LNHDA and SQIVND (reference sequence). V lost 0 bases to trimming and J lost 2 bases, with 11 bases between them. Written as DNA, the CDR3 is TGTGCCAGTAGTATAGACCGGGACACCGCCTACGAGCAGTACTTC. Protein: CASSIDRDTAYEQYF.

The CDR3 is CASSQDGYYGYTF. The CDR3 nucleotides read TGCGCCAGCAGCCAAGATGGTTACTATGGCTACACCTTC. The genes are TRBV4-3 and TRBJ1-2; D unresolved. The ends were cut back, 0 bases at V and 3 bases at J, with 5 bases in the middle. This CDR3 is built from 13 residues. Per germline, CDR1 LGHNA and CDR2 YSLEER.

This clone occurred once. This chain connects TRBV29-1 to TRBJ2-7, with 13 bases matching TRBD2. Unmatched junction bases numbered 6, after V lost 5 bases and J lost 5 bases. This CDR3 is 14 amino acids long. The germline gives CDR1 SQVTM, CDR2 ANQGSEA. The CDR3 sequence: CSVRTSGSANEQYF. The CDR3 DNA follows: TGCAGCGTTAGGACTAGCGGGAGTGCCAACGAGCAGTACTTC.

The rearrangement uses TRBV6-5 and TRBJ2-1, with 8 bases lining up with TRBD2. Per germline, CDR1 MNHEY and CDR2 SVGAGI. V lost 0 bases, J lost 15 bases, and 7 bases stayed unmatched. The CDR3 has 13 residues. The CDR3 sequence: CASSYSTRTSSFF. Here the CDR3 DNA reads TGTGCCAGCAGTTACTCGACAAGGACTAGCTCGTTCTTC.

J is TRBJ2-3 and V is TRBV5-4; 12 bases match TRBD2. The CDR3 spans 17 residues. Trimming took 0 bases from V and 5 from J; bases not matched to a gene: 7. CDR1 is SGHNT, CDR2 YYREEE, per germline (reference sequence). CDR3 protein: CASSLDLAGGPIDTQYF. CDR3 sequence (DNA): TGTGCCAGCAGCTTGGATCTAGCGGGAGGGCCTATAGATACGCAGTATTTT.

The rearrangement links TRBV5-1 to TRBJ1-2; 9 bases are shared with TRBD1. The CDR3 is 14 amino acids. The trim removed 2 bases at V and 3 bases at J, leaving 2 bases unmatched. Germline V gene sequence: CDR1 SGHRS, CDR2 YFSETQ. The DNA for the CDR3 is TGCGCCAGCAGCTTACAGGGGGCGGACTATGGCTACACCTTC. This gives the protein CASSLQGADYGYTF.

This chain connects TRBV27 to TRBJ1-2; D remains ambiguous. CDR1 is MNHEY, CDR2 SMNVEV, per germline (reference sequence). Trimming removed 2 bases at V and 8 bases at J, with 12 bases between. The CDR3 extends over 13 amino acids. The CDR3 DNA is TGTGCCAGCAGTTTACAGTACCCCGGGGGCTACACCTTC. It yields the protein CASSLQYPGGYTF.

The chain links TRBV2 to TRBJ2-1; 8 positions match TRBD1. The CDR3 loop spans 13 amino acids. After removal of 5 bases from V and 6 bases from J, the junction contained 3 bases not matched to a gene. From germline, CDR1 is SNHLY and CDR2 FYNNEI. CDR3 amino acids: CASSRDRGNEQFF. CDR3 nucleotide sequence: TGTGCCAGCAGTAGAGACAGGGGCAATGAGCAGTTCTTC.

The chain couples TRBV28 to TRBJ1-1; perhaps TRBD1 as D (6 bases). The V gene's germline CDR1 is MDHEN and CDR2 SYDVKM. Between the trimmed V and J ends, which lost 7 bases and 1 base, there was a span of 16 bases. The CDR3 totals 15 residues. CDR3 nucleotide sequence: TGTGCCAGCAAAGAGCACAGGGATGGGAACACTGAAGCTTTCTTT. This encodes CASKEHRDGNTEAFF. The variable domain in full, completed from reference TRBV28 and TRBJ1-1, reads DVKVTQSSRYLVKRTGEKVFLECVQDMDHENMFWYRQDPGLGLRLIYFSYDVKMKEKGDIPEGYSVSREKKERFSLILESASTNQTSMYLCASKEHRDGNTEAFFGQGTRLTVV.

The chain uses TRBV6-5 and TRBJ2-7; 7 positions match TRBD1. CDR1 and CDR2 from the germline V gene are MNHEY and SVGAGI. The CDR3 sequence is 15 residues long. Trimming removed 0 bases from V and 3 bases from J; junction bases left unmatched: 5. The CDR3 DNA sequence: TGTGCCAGCAGTTACTCGGTACAGGGGCACTACGAGCAGTACTTC. Its protein is CASSYSVQGHYEQYF.

Details on this clone: Other DNA sequences from this sample encode an identical CDR3 as well. The rearrangement joins TRBV11-1 to TRBJ2-7, with D unclear. CDR1 and CDR2 (germline): SGHAT, FQDESV (reference sequence). V dropped 5 bases and J dropped 0 bases, with 5 bases sitting between them. CDR3 length equals 12 residues. The CDR3 region is CASSPYSYEQYF. The CDR3 DNA reads TGTGCCAGCAGCCCCTACTCCTACGAGCAGTACTTC. Full variable domain (remainder filled in from reference TRBV11-1 and TRBJ2-7): EAEVAQSPRYKITEKSQAVAFWCDPISGHATLYWYRQILGQGPELLVQFQDESVVDDSQLPKDRFSAERLKGVDSTLKIQPAELGDSAMYLCASSPYSYEQYFGPGTRLTVT.